This record looks at one TCR beta chain sequence and its context. This sample is part of a study of blood T cell repertoires in COVID-19. Produced via immunoSEQ multiplex PCR; TCRdb's table is partial and in-frame only. Of about 45,000 clones in the sample, over 70% were seen once. The CDR3 is 16 amino acids. Germline lookup yields CDR1 KGHDR and CDR2 SFDVKD. Trimming took 4 bases from V and 7 from J; bases not matched to a gene: 12. The rearrangement joins TRBV24-1 to TRBJ1-5, with TRBD1 identical over 7 bases. This TCR was sampled from a human donor in a cohort sampled during active COVID-19. Sequenced sample: peripheral blood. CDR3 sequence (DNA): TGTGCCACCAGTGAGGACCGGACAGGCCCCATCCAGCCCCAGCATTTT. Its protein is CATSEDRTGPIQPQHF.